This TCR beta chain was recorded in a study of cytomegalovirus exposure and HLA in healthy donors. Primers included in the PCR were 60 Vbeta and 13 Jbeta primers. Authors' processing steps: Later, 80 million or so unique TCR beta chains were counted in an analysis, and roughly 11 million of them were shared. The assay was immunoSEQ multiplex PCR, and TCRdb's table has in-frame clones only and misses some. The V and J calls and the clone size are those of that table, but D and trimming were determined from the DNA. Of under 250,000 clones listed, 70% to 90% are singletons. Study-level points and caveats: Near-uniform donor sequencing depth was presumed by presence/absence analyses.

With regard to this clone: Its cognate antigen is unknown.

Sample: PBMCs. The TCR comes from a girl aged 2 to 9 in good health and CMV-seronegative.

CDR3: CASMGLAGGPPEQYF. The DNA for the CDR3 is TGTGCCAGTATGGGGCTAGCGGGAGGGCCTCCCGAGCAGTACTTC. The chain is built from TRBV19 and TRBJ2-7; the match to TRBD2 covers 12 bases. Germline V CDR1 and CDR2: LNHDA, SQIVND (reference sequence). This CDR3 contains 15 residues. J gave up 6 bases and V 7 bases, and 10 bases lay outside the gene matches.